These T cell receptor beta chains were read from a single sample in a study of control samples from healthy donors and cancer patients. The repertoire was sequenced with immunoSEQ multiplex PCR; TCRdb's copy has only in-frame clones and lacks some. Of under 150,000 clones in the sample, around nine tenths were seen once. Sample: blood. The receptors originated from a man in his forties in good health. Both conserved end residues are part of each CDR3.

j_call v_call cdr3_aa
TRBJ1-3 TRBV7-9 CASSWEGAFSGNTIYF
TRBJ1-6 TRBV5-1 CASGKDPSSPLHF
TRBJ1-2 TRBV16 CASSRVGTNGYTF
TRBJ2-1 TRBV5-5 CASSFRGTEYNEQFF
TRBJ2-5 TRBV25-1 CASSEYWVDQETQYF
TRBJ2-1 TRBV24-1 CATSDTQGALRYNEQFF
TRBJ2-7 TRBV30 CAWSGGSYEQYF
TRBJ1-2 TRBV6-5 CASSDDQIYGYTF
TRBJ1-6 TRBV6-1 CASNIGQGRNSPLHF
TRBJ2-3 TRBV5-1 CASSLGYADTQYF
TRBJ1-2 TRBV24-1 CATSDLPGQGLFYGYTF
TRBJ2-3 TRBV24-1 CATSDPGLITDTQYF
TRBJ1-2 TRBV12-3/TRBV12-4 CASSSGGRYTF
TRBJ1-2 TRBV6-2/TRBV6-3 CASSDNRDRAGYTF
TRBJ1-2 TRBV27 CASESRREGQIGYTF
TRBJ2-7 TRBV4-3 CASSQTNGAVGEQYF
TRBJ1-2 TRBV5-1 CASHPGGGANYGYTF
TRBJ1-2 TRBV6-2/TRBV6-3 CASSYSMATDRGANYGYTF
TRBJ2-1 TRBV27 CASRDQPLGNEQFF
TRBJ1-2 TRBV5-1 CASTTGISRWAF
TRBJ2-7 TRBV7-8 CASSPSRPGGLNYEQYF
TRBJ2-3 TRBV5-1 CASSSDLSTDTQYF
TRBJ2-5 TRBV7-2 CASSPQVQGRGETQYF
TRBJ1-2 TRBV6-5 CASSYAGQGASGYTF
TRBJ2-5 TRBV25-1 CASSEPGAGETQYF
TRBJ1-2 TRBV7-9 CASSQQTGNKANYGYTF
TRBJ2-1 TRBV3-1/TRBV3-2 CASSKGAQVDNEQFF
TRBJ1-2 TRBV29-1 CSVEGTARYGYTF
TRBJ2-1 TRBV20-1 CSASRAGPGWKQFF
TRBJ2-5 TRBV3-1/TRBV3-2 CASSQAVLAGSQETQYF
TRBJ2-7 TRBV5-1 CASSKLNRGPDYEQYF
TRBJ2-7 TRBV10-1 CASSKGRNEQYF
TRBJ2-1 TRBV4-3 CASSQDLASGDEGEQFF
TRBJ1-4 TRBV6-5 CASSYDPEAANEKLFF
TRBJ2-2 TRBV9 CASSAGTSGGTNTGELFF
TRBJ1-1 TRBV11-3 CASSSFMGQGITEAFF
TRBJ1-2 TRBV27 CATIGYTGTANYGYTF
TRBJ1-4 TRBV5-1 CASSQNFRAPNEKLFF
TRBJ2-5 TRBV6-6 CASSPLGDQETQYF
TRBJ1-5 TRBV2 CASSEQGRGSQPQHF
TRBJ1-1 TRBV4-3 CASSQDSRGGSEAFF
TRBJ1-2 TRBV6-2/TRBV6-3 CASSYGPGGKGYTF
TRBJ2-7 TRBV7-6 CASSLGSAGVYEQYF
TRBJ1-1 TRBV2 CASRDRGGTEAFF
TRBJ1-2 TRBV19 CASWDRARVGYTF
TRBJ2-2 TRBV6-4 CASSRSHSNTGELFF
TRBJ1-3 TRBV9 CASSVDAFSGNTIYF
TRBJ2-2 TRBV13 CASSLGLAGGLGGELFF
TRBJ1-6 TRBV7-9 CASSQDSPSSPLHF
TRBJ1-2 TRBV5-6 CASSLPGQDLVGYGYTF
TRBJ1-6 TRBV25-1 CASRGEYNSPLHF
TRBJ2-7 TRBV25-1 CASSKRGQPHEQYF
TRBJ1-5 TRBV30 CAWSVGATGNQPQHF
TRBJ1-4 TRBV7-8 CASSLELGDDEKLFF
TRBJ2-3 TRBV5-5 CASSPRWGGTDTQYF